The TCR beta chain under discussion was sequenced for a study of beta chain features in type 1 diabetes. Whole-study results and caveats: PCR may have favored shorter templates equally in patients and controls. Shorter TCRB CDR3s, moderately but significantly so, were found in Type 1 diabetes patients in all four CD4+ subsets. Insertion counts at VDJ junctions were lower in type 1 diabetes patients, who also showed more deletions there.

This clone turned up a few times. Its specificity is unknown. The germline V gene encodes CDR1 SGHTA and CDR2 FQGNSA. The V gene end was trimmed by 7 bases and the J gene end by 10 bases; junction bases not matched to a gene: 6. The CDR3 covers 12 residues. Heparinised blood was drawn once per donor, averaging roughly 120 mL. The authors reverse transcribed all of the isolated RNA, so sequencing captured expressed TCRB transcripts. Some 3.6 million reads per sample were averaged for naive, central memory and regulatory samples. Clones were sequenced by immunoSEQ multiplex PCR, and TCRdb holds only the in-frame ones, with some missing. The sample consists of some 170,000 clones, roughly 60% of them appearing once.

The chain uses TRBV7-2 and TRBJ2-1, with 8 bases fitting TRBD2. Specimen: naive CD4+ T cells from blood. This TCR derives from a man younger than 40 with type 1 diabetes. This CDR3 reads CASTSGGGEQFF. In DNA form, the CDR3 reads TGTGCCAGCACTTCGGGGGGGGGAGAGCAGTTCTTC.